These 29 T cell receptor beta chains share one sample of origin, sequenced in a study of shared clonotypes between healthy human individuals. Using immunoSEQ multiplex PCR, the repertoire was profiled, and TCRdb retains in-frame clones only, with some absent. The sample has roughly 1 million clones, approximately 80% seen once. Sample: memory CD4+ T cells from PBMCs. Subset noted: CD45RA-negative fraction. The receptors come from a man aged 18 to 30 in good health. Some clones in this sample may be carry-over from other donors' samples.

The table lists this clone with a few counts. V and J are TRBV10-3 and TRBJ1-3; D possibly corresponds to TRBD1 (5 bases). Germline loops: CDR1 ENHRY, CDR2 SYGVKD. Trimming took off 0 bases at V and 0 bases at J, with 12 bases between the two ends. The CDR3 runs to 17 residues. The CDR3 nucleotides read TGTGCCATCAGTGAGTCGATTTGGACACGCTCTGGAAACACCATATATTTT. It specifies CAISESIWTRSGNTIYF.

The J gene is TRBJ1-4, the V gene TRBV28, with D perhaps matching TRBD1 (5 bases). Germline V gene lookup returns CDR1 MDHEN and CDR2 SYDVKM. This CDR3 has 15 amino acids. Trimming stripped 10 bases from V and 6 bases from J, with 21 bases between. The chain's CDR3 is CATSGLGASDEKLFF. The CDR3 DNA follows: TGTGCCACCTCGGGGCTTGGGGCGTCGGATGAAAAACTGTTTTTT. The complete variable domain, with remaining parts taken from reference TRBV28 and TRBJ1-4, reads DVKVTQSSRYLVKRTGEKVFLECVQDMDHENMFWYRQDPGLGLRLIYFSYDVKMKEKGDIPEGYSVSREKKERFSLILESASTNQTSMYLCATSGLGASDEKLFFGSGTQLSVL.

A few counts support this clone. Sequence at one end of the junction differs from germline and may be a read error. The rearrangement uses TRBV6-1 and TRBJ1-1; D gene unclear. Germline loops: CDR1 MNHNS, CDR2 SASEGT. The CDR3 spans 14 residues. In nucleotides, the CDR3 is TGTGCCAGCAGGGAAGGGTTACTGGGCACTGAAGCTTTCTTT. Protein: CASREGLLGTEAFF.

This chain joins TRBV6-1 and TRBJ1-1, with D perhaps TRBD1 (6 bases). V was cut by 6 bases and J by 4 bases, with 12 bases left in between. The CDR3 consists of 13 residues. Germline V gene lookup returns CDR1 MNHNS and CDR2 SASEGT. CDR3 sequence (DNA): TGTGCCAGCAGCGTTACAGGGTTCACTGAAGCTTTCTTT. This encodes CASSVTGFTEAFF.

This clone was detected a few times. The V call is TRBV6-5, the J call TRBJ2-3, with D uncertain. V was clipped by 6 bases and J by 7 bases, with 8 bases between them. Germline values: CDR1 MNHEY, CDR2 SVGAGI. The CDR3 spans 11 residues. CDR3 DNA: TGTGCCAGCAGCCAAGGGAATACGCAGTATTTT. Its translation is CASSQGNTQYF.

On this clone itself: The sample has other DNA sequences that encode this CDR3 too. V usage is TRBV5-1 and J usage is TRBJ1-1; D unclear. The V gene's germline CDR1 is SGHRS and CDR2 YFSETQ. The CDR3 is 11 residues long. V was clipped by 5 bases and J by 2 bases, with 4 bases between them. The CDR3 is CASRENTEAFF. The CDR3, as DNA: TGCGCCAGCAGGGAAAACACTGAAGCTTTCTTT.

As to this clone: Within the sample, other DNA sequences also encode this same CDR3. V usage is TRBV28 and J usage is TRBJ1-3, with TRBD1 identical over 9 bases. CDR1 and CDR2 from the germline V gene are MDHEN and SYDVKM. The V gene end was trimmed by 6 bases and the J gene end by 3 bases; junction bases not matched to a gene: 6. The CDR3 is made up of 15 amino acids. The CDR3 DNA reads TGTGCCAGCAGCCCACAGGGGGCAGGTGGAAACACCATATATTTT. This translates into CASSPQGAGGNTIYF.

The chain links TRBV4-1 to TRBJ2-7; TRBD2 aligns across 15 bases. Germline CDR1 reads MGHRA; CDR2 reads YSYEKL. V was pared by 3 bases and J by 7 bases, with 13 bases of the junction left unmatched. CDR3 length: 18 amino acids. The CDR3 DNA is TGCGCCAGCAGCCAGGGACTAGCGGGAGGATCTCACGCGGGGGAGCAGTACTTC. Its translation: CASSQGLAGGSHAGEQYF.

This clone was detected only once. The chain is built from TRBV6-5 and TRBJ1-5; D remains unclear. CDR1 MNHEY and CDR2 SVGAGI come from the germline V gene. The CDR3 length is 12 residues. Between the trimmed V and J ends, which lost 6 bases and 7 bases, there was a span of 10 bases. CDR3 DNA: TGTGCCAGCAGGGTTGCGGGACAGCCCCAGCATTTT. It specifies CASRVAGQPQHF.

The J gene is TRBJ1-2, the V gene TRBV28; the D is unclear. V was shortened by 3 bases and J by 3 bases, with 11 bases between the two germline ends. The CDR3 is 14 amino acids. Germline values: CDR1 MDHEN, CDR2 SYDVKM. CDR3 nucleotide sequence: TGTGCCAGCAGTTTGGGGAACCCATACTATGGCTACACCTTC. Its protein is CASSLGNPYYGYTF.

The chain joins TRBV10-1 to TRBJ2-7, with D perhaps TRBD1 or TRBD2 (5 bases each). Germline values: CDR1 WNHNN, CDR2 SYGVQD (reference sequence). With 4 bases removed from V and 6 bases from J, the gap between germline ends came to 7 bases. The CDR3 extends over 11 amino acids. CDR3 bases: TGCGCCAGCAGTGTTGGGGGCGAGCAGTACTTC. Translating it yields CASSVGGEQYF.

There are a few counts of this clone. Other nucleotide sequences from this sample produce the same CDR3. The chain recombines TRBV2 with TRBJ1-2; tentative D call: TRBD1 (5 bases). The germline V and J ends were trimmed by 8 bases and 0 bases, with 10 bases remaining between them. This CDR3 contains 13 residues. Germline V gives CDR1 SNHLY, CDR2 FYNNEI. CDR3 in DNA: TGTGCCAGCTCTCGGGACTCTAACTATGGCTACACCTTC. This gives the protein CASSRDSNYGYTF.

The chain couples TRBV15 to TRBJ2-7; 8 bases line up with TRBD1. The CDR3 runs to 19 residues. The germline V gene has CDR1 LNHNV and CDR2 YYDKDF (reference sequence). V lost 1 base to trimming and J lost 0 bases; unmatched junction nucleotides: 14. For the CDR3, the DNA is TGTGCCACCAGCAGAGCCATGGGACAGGCCGTAACTAGCTCCTACGAGCAGTACTTC. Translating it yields CATSRAMGQAVTSSYEQYF.

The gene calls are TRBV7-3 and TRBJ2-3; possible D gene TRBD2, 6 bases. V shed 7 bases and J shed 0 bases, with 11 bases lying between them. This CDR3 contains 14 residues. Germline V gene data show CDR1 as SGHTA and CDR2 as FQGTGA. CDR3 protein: CASTRGKSTDTQYF. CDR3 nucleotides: TGTGCCAGCACTCGCGGGAAAAGCACAGATACGCAGTATTTT.

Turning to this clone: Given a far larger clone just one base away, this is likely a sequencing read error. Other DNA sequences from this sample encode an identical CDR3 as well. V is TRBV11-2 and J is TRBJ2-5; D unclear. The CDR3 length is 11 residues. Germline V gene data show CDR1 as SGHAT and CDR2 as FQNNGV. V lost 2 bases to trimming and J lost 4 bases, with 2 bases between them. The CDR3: CASSLSETQYF. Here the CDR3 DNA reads TGTGCCAGCAGCTTATCAGAGACCCAGTACTTC.

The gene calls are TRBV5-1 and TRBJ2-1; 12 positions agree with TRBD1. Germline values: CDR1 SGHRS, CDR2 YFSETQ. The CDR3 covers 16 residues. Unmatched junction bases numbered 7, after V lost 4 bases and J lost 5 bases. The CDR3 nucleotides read TGCGCCAGCAGCCCAGGGACAGGGGGCATTAACAATGAGCAGTTCTTC. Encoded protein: CASSPGTGGINNEQFF. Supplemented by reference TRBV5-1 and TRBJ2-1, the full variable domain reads KAGVTQTPRYLIKTRGQQVTLSCSPISGHRSVSWYQQTPGQGLQFLFEYFSETQRNKGNFPGRFSGRQFSNSRSEMNVSTLELGDSALYLCASSPGTGGINNEQFFGPGTRLTVL.

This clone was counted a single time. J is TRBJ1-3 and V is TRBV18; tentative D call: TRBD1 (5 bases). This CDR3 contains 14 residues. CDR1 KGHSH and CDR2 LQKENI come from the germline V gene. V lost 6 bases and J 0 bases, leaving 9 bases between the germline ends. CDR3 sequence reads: CASSTGLSGNTIYF. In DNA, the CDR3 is TGTGCCAGCTCCACGGGACTCTCTGGAAACACCATATATTTT.

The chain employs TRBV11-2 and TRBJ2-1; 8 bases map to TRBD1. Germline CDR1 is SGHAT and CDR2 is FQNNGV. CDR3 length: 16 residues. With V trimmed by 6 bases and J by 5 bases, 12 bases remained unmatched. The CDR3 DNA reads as TGTGCCAGCAGTCCAATCAGGGGGCCGAGCGACAATGAGCAGTTCTTC. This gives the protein CASSPIRGPSDNEQFF.

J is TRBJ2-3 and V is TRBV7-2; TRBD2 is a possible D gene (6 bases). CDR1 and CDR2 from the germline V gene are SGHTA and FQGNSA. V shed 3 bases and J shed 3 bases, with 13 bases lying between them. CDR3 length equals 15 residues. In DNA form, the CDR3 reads TGTGCCAGCAGCTTGTTTTGGGAGGAGACAGATACGCAGTATTTT. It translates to CASSLFWEETDTQYF. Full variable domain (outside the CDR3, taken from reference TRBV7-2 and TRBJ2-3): GAGVSQSPSNKVTEKGKDVELRCDPISGHTALYWYRQSLGQGLEFLIYFQGNSAPDKSGLPSDRFSAERTGGSVSTLTIQRTQQEDSAVYLCASSLFWEETDTQYFGPGTRLTVL.

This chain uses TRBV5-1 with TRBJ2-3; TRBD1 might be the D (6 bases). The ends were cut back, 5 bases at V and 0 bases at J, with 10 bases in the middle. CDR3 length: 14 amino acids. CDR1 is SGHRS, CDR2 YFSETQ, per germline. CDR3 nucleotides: TGCGCCAGCAGACCTGACAGGAGCACAGATACGCAGTATTTT. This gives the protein CASRPDRSTDTQYF.

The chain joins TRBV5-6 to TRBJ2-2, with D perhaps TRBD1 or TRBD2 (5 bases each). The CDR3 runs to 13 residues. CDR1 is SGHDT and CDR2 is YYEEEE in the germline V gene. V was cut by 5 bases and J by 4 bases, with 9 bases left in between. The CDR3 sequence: CASSEGFTGELFF. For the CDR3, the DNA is TGTGCCAGCAGTGAGGGGTTCACCGGGGAGCTGTTTTTT.

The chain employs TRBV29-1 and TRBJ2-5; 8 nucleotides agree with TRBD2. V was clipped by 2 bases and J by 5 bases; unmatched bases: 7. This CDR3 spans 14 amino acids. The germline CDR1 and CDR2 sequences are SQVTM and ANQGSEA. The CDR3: CSVERGTSVETQYF. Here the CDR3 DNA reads TGCAGCGTTGAACGGGGGACTAGTGTCGAGACCCAGTACTTC.

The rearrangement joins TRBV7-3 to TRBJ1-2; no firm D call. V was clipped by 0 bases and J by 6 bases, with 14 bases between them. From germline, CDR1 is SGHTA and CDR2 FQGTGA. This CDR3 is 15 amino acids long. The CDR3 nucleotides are TGTGCCAGCAGCTTAACGGGCAGTCTAGGAGATGGCTACACCTTC. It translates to CASSLTGSLGDGYTF.

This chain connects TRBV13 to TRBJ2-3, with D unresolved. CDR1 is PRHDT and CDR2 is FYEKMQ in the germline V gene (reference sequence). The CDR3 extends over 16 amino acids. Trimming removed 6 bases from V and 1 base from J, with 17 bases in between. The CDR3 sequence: CASSRKRVLGTDTQYF. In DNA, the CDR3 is TGTGCCAGCAGTCGAAAACGGGTGCTAGGCACAGATACGCAGTATTTT.

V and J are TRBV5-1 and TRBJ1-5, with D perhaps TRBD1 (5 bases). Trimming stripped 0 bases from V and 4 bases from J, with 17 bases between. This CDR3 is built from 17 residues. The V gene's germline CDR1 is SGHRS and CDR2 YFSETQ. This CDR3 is CASSLADTLMGNQPQHF. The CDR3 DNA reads TGCGCCAGCAGCTTGGCGGACACTCTCATGGGGAATCAGCCCCAGCATTTT.

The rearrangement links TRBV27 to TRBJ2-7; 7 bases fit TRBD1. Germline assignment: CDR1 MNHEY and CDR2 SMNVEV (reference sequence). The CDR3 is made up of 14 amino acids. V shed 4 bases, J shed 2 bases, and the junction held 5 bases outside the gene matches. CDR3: CASSSGQSPYEQYF. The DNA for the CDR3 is TGTGCCAGCAGTTCGGGACAGAGCCCCTACGAGCAGTACTTC.

The CDR3 DNA is TGTGCCAGCAGCTCGAAGGACAGGACGAACACCGGGGAGCTGTTTTTT. Its translation is CASSSKDRTNTGELFF. The genes are TRBV7-9 and TRBJ2-2, with 7 bases fitting TRBD1. This CDR3 spans 16 amino acids. Germline-derived CDR1 and CDR2 are SEHNR and FQNEAQ (reference sequence). J lost 0 bases, V lost 4 bases, and 5 bases had no gene match.

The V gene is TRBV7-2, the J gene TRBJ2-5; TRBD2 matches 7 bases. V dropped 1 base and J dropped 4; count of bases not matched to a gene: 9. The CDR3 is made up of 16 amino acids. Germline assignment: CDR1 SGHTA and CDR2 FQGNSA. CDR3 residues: CASSLDGGRTGETQYF. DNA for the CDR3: TGTGCCAGCAGCTTAGACGGCGGGAGAACTGGAGAGACCCAGTACTTC.

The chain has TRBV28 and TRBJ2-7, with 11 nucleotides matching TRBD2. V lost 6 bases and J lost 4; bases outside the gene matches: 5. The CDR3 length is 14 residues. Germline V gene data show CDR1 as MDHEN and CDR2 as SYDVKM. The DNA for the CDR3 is TGTGCCAGCAGGATAGCGGGAGGGGTTTACGAGCAGTACTTC. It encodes CASRIAGGVYEQYF.